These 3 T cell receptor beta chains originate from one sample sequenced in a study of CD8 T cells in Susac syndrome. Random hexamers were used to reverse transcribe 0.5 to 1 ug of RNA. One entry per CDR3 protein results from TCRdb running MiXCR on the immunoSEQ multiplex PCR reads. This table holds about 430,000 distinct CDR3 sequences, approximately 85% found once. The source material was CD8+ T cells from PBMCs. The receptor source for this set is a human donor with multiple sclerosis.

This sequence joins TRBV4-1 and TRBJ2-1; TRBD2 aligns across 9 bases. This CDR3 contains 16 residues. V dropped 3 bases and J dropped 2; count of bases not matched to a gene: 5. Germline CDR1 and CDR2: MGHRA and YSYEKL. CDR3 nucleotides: TGCGCCAGCAGCCACCAACGACTAGCGGCCTACAATGAGCAGTTCTTC. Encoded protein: CASSHQRLAAYNEQFF.

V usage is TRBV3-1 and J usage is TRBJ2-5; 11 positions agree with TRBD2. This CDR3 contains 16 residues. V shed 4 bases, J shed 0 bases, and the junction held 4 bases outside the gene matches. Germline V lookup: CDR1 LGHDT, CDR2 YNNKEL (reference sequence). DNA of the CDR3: TGTGCCAGCAGCCGAGGACTAGCGGGTTACCAAGAGACCCAGTACTTC. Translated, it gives CASSRGLAGYQETQYF.

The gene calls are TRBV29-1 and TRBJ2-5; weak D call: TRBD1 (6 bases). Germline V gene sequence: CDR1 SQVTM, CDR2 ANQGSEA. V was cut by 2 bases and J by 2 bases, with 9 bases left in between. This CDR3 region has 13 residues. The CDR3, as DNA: TGCAGCGTTGAAAGGACAGAACAAGAGACCCAGTACTTC. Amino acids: CSVERTEQETQYF.